The 15 T cell receptor beta chains reported below all come from one sample, sequenced in a study of T cell responses to AZD1222 COVID-19 vaccine. Sequencing used immunoSEQ multiplex PCR; TCRdb keeps in-frame clones, though not all of them. The sample includes some 100,000 clones, around 89% of them seen just once. Sequencing used peripheral blood, obtained 28 days after the second AZD1222 dose. These receptors were obtained from an adult who received the AZD1222 COVID-19 vaccine.

About this clone itself: Germline and junction disagree at one end, which may indicate a read error. The V and J genes are TRBV28 and TRBJ1-4; 8 positions match TRBD1. The CDR3 is 15 amino acids. Germline-derived CDR1 and CDR2 are MDHEN and SYDVKM. CDR3 sequence: CASSLLDRVDEKLFF. CDR3 coding DNA: TGTGCCAGCAGTTTGCTGGACAGGGTCGATGAGAAACTGTTTTTT.

V usage is TRBV9 and J usage is TRBJ1-4; 11 positions match TRBD1. The length of the CDR3 is 14 residues. The V gene's germline CDR1 is SGDLS and CDR2 YYNGEE. The V and J ends lost 2 bases and 10 bases, in that order; junction bases with no gene match: 4. The DNA for the CDR3 is TGTGCCAGCAGCGTGGGGACAGGGGGAGGAAAACTGTTTTTT. It encodes CASSVGTGGGKLFF.

This chain links TRBV2 with TRBJ1-1; TRBD1 aligns across 8 bases. This CDR3 contains 11 residues. With 7 bases clipped from V and 7 bases from J, the junction kept 2 bases outside the gene matches. Per the germline V gene, CDR1 is SNHLY and CDR2 is FYNNEI. CDR3 coding DNA: TGTGCCAGCAACAGGGGGAGTGAAGCTTTCTTT. Translation gives CASNRGSEAFF.

The gene calls are TRBV7-9 and TRBJ1-5; 7 positions match TRBD1. This CDR3 region has 14 residues. The V and J ends lost 5 bases and 4 bases, in that order; junction bases with no gene match: 5. From germline, CDR1 is SEHNR and CDR2 FQNEAQ (reference sequence). DNA of the CDR3: TGTGCCAGCAGCCGCCAGGGACAGAATCAGCCCCAGCATTTT. Its protein product is CASSRQGQNQPQHF.

The genes are TRBV6-5 and TRBJ2-3, with a tentative D call TRBD2 (6 bases). The germline gives CDR1 MNHEY, CDR2 SVGAGI. The CDR3 sequence is 13 residues long. As DNA, the CDR3 is TGTGCAGTCGGGGGAGCAGGGACAGATACGCAGTATTTT. The encoded protein is CAVGGAGTDTQYF.

The genes are TRBV5-1 and TRBJ1-2, with TRBD1 matching 7 bases. CDR1 and CDR2 from the germline V gene are SGHRS and YFSETQ. The CDR3 is 17 residues long. Unmatched junction bases numbered 15, after V lost 0 bases and J lost 7 bases. The CDR3 coding sequence is TGCGCCAGCAGCTTGGCCCCAGAGAGGGGGCCGGCTCTTGGCTACACCTTC. The encoded protein is CASSLAPERGPALGYTF.

The rearrangement uses TRBV5-8 and TRBJ2-7; 10 nucleotides match TRBD1. This CDR3 is 15 amino acids long. J was trimmed by 5 bases and V by 1 base; bases with no gene match: 6. Germline CDR1 reads SGHTS; CDR2 reads YDEGEE. CDR3 nucleotides: TGTGCCAGCAGCTTGCCGGGACAGGGGCTTAACGAGCAGTACTTC. Translating it yields CASSLPGQGLNEQYF.

The chain combines TRBV5-6 with TRBJ2-6; D gene unclear. CDR1 and CDR2 (germline): SGHDT, YYEEEE. V lost 2 bases, J lost 1 base, and 13 bases lay in between. CDR3 length equals 17 residues. As DNA, the CDR3 is TGTGCCAGCAGCTTACGAGTTCAGGTTTCTGGGGCCAACGTCCTGACTTTC. Translated: CASSLRVQVSGANVLTF.

This clone was detected a few times. The chain links TRBV10-1 to TRBJ2-7; 10 bases line up with TRBD2. V dropped 4 bases and J dropped 7; count of bases not matched to a gene: 10. The CDR3 length is 15 residues. In germline, CDR1 is WNHNN, CDR2 SYGVQD (reference sequence). CDR3 bases: TGCGCCAGCAGTGCTTTTGGTAGCGGGAGGTATGAGCAGTACTTC. It specifies CASSAFGSGRYEQYF.

The rearrangement uses TRBV5-4 and TRBJ1-6; D unresolved. This CDR3 has 12 residues. Trimming removed 0 bases at V and 13 bases at J, with 8 bases between. Germline loops: CDR1 SGHNT, CDR2 YYREEE (reference sequence). CDR3 nucleotides: TGTGCCAGCAGCTTGGGTCAGGCCCCCCTCCACTTT. Amino acids: CASSLGQAPLHF. The variable domain in full, with the rest retrieved from reference TRBV5-4 and TRBJ1-6, is ETGVTQSPTHLIKTRGQQVTLRCSSQSGHNTVSWYQQALGQGPQFIFQYYREEENGRGNFPPRFSGLQFPNYSSELNVNALELDDSALYLCASSLGQAPLHFGNGTRLTVT.

The chain uses TRBV19 and TRBJ2-5, with 12 positions matching TRBD2. The CDR3 loop spans 18 amino acids. Germline loops: CDR1 LNHDA, CDR2 SQIVND (reference sequence). Losses at the gene ends were 1 base for V and 2 bases for J; bases not matched to a gene: 8. The DNA for the CDR3 is TGTGCCAGTAGTATAGGACTAGCGGGGGTAAACCTTCAAGAGACCCAGTACTTC. Its protein product is CASSIGLAGVNLQETQYF.

The chain joins TRBV2 to TRBJ2-7; D is uncertain. V lost 2 bases to trimming and J lost 2 bases, with 1 base between them. Germline loops: CDR1 SNHLY, CDR2 FYNNEI. The CDR3 consists of 11 residues. The CDR3, as DNA: TGTGCCAGCAGTGAACCCTACGAGCAGTACTTC. It is translated as CASSEPYEQYF.

About this clone itself: At one end, the junction sequence differs from germline, possibly due to a read error. Other DNA variants within this sample encode the same CDR3. The gene calls are TRBV19 and TRBJ1-1; possible D gene TRBD1, 5 bases. This CDR3 contains 14 residues. Germline V gene lookup returns CDR1 LNHDA and CDR2 SQIVND (reference sequence). The CDR3 region has the DNA TGTGCCAGTAGTCCCGGGACGCCTCACACTGAGGCTTTCTTT. It yields the protein CASSPGTPHTEAFF.

Only one count was recorded for this clone. The chain employs TRBV6-5 and TRBJ1-2; 8 bases agree with TRBD1. The CDR3 contains 13 residues. The V segment lost 7 bases and the J segment 8 bases; nucleotides outside the gene matches: 9. CDR1 MNHEY and CDR2 SVGAGI come from the germline V gene. The CDR3 reads CASTADRALGYTF. DNA of the CDR3: TGTGCCAGCACGGCGGACAGGGCCTTAGGCTACACCTTC.

This clone was seen just once. The chain carries TRBV27 and TRBJ1-2, with TRBD1 matching 9 bases. Germline loops: CDR1 MNHEY, CDR2 SMNVEV (reference sequence). Germline trimming cut 2 bases from V and 6 bases from J; bases unmatched to any gene: 4. The length of the CDR3 is 14 residues. CDR3 protein: CASSLVQGANGYTF. DNA for the CDR3: TGTGCCAGCAGTTTAGTACAGGGGGCGAATGGCTACACCTTC.